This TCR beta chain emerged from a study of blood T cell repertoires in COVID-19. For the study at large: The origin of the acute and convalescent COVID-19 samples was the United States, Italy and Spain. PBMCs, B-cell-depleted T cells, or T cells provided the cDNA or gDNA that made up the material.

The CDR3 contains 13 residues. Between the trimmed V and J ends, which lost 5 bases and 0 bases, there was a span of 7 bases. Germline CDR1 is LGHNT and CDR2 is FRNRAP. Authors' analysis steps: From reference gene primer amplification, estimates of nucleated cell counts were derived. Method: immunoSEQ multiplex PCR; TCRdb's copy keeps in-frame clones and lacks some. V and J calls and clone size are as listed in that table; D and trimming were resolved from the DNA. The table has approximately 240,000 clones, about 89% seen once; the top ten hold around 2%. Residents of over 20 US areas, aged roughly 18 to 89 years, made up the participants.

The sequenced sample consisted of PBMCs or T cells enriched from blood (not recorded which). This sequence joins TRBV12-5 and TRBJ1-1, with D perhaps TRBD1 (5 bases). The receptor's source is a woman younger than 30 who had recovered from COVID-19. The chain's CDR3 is CASGLGVNTEAFF. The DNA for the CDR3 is TGTGCTAGTGGTCTAGGGGTGAACACTGAAGCTTTCTTT.